Listed here are 29 T cell receptor beta chains from one sample, sequenced in a study of T-cell memory formation after mild COVID-19. A single record per CDR3 protein comes from TCRdb applying MiXCR to the 5' RACE reads. The data show roughly 510,000 distinct CDR3 sequences, about 18% seen once. The sequencing sample was made of PBMCs or a T cell subset sorted from them (not recorded which). The receptors originated from an adult woman who had mild COVID-19 (a few samples of this study predate the infection). Cell type and time point are not known.

Many counts were recorded for this clonotype. This CDR3 is CASSPWGGGYTF. The CDR3 nucleotides read TGTGCCAGCAGCCCCTGGGGTGGCGGCTACACCTTC. This chain uses TRBV14 with TRBJ1-2, with D uncertain. Trimming shortened V by 4 bases and J by 8 bases, and 11 bases separated the two germline ends. Germline loops: CDR1 SGHDN, CDR2 FVKESK. The CDR3 runs to 12 residues. Using reference TRBV14 and TRBJ1-2 for the parts outside the CDR3, the full variable domain is EAGVTQFPSHSVIEKGQTVTLRCDPISGHDNLYWYRRVMGKEIKFLLHFVKESKQDESGMPNNRFLAERTGGTYSTLKVQPAELEDSGVYFCASSPWGGGYTFGSGTRLTVV.

This clonotype showed up just a few times. V is TRBV20-1 and J is TRBJ2-5, with D possibly matching TRBD1 (5 bases). Trimming stripped 0 bases from V and 0 bases from J, with 11 bases between. Germline V gene sequence: CDR1 DFQATT, CDR2 SNEGSKA (reference sequence). This CDR3 region has 15 residues. In DNA form, the CDR3 reads TGCAGTGCTAGAGATGCGACAGCCGACCAAGAGACCCAGTACTTC. Its protein is CSARDATADQETQYF.

This clonotype came up once. This chain joins TRBV7-9 and TRBJ1-2, with D unresolved. The CDR3 consists of 14 residues. V lost 2 bases and J 7 bases, leaving 14 bases between the germline ends. Germline V gene lookup returns CDR1 SEHNR and CDR2 FQNEAQ (reference sequence). The CDR3 here is CASSLKTSAPGYTF. The CDR3 DNA reads TGTGCCAGCAGCTTAAAAACTTCAGCCCCTGGCTACACCTTC.

The J gene is TRBJ2-3, the V gene TRBV19; the match to TRBD2 covers 13 bases. The ends lost 7 bases at V and 6 bases at J; junction bases unmatched: 25. This CDR3 has 21 amino acids. CDR1 is LNHDA and CDR2 is SQIVND in the germline V gene (reference sequence). The CDR3 sequence is CASMGSTGTSGMGTSRDTQYF. The CDR3 bases are TGTGCCAGTATGGGATCAACCGGGACTAGCGGGATGGGGACCTCAAGGGATACGCAGTATTTT.

The CDR3 sequence: CASRYSGGRRNTEAFF. The CDR3 nucleotides are TGTGCCAGCAGGTACTCGGGCGGACGTAGGAACACTGAAGCTTTCTTT. J is TRBJ1-1 and V is TRBV12-3 or TRBV12-4; unclear D gene. The CDR3 length is 16 residues. Deletions cut 6 bases from V and 1 base from J, with 18 bases between.

This clonotype was detected a few times. This chain joins TRBV20-1 and TRBJ1-1; D gene unclear. The V gene lost 1 base and the J gene lost 12 bases, with 21 bases spanning the gap. The CDR3 has 14 amino acids. Germline CDR1 is DFQATT and CDR2 is SNEGSKA (reference sequence). The DNA of the CDR3 is TGCAGTGCTAGAGCTCCCGGGAGGCCTTTTGAGCCTTTCTTT. It encodes CSARAPGRPFEPFF.

In this sample, this clonotype turned up a few times. V gene TRBV12-3 or TRBV12-4 combines with J gene TRBJ1-2; D gene unclear. This CDR3 has 13 residues. With 6 bases removed from V and 0 bases from J, the gap between germline ends came to 8 bases. This chain's CDR3 is CASSPLTNYGYTF. The CDR3 nucleotides read TGTGCCAGCAGCCCCTTGACTAACTATGGCTACACCTTC.

This rearrangement joins TRBV7-2 to TRBJ1-2; D gene ambiguous. The CDR3 totals 15 residues. CDR1 and CDR2 from the germline V gene are SGHTA and FQGNSA. The germline V and J ends were trimmed by 5 bases and 6 bases, with 19 bases remaining between them. CDR3 bases: TGTGCCAGCAGCAACCTGGGCCCCCAGGAGAATGGCTACACCTTC. Its protein is CASSNLGPQENGYTF.

V and J are TRBV10-3 and TRBJ1-5, with 8 bases identical to TRBD1. CDR3 length equals 17 residues. Germline V lookup: CDR1 ENHRY, CDR2 SYGVKD. Trimming removed 0 bases from V and 7 bases from J; junction bases left unmatched: 11. The chain's CDR3 is CAISESDRELGGQPQHF. For the CDR3, the DNA is TGTGCCATCAGTGAGTCGGACAGGGAGTTGGGCGGGCAGCCCCAGCATTTT.

The V gene is TRBV12-3 or TRBV12-4, the J gene TRBJ2-1, with D unclear. Trimming removed 7 bases from V and 10 bases from J, with 11 bases in between. The CDR3 is 11 residues long. Written as DNA, the CDR3 is TGTGCCAGCACCCATACCTACGAGCAGTTCTTC. The encoded protein is CASTHTYEQFF.

The rearrangement uses TRBV24-1 and TRBJ2-7, with D tentatively TRBD2 (6 bases). The CDR3 loop spans 13 amino acids. The germline CDR1 and CDR2 sequences are KGHDR and SFDVKD. Trimming removed 1 base at V and 5 bases at J, with 8 bases between. The chain's CDR3 is CATSDFGGDEQYF. CDR3 sequence (DNA): TGTGCCACCAGTGATTTTGGAGGGGACGAGCAGTACTTC.

The gene calls are TRBV7-9 and TRBJ2-3; possible D gene TRBD2, 7 bases. The V and J ends lost 5 bases and 0 bases respectively, with 18 bases between them. Germline values: CDR1 SEHNR, CDR2 FQNEAQ (reference sequence). The CDR3 has 17 amino acids. Here the CDR3 reads CASSPQEGGPSTDTQYF. The CDR3 nucleotides are TGTGCCAGCAGCCCTCAGGAGGGGGGGCCAAGCACAGATACGCAGTATTTT.

This clonotype has a handful of counts. This sequence joins TRBV6-5 and TRBJ1-1; D remains unclear. Trimming cost V 0 bases and J 3 bases, with 5 bases left between them. The CDR3 runs 13 residues. CDR1 is MNHEY and CDR2 is SVGAGI in the germline V gene. In DNA form, the CDR3 reads TGTGCCAGCAGTTACTCGAAGGACACTGAAGCTTTCTTT. Its translation is CASSYSKDTEAFF.

The rearrangement joins TRBV14 to TRBJ2-2, with 9 bases matching TRBD1. CDR3 length equals 17 residues. Germline assignment: CDR1 SGHDN and CDR2 FVKESK. The ends lost 4 bases at V and 2 bases at J; junction bases unmatched: 8. In nucleotides, the CDR3 is TGTGCCAGCAGCCCCCGACACAGGGGGCTAAACACCGGGGAGCTGTTTTTT. Its translation is CASSPRHRGLNTGELFF.

This clonotype was counted a few times. Germline is not matched at one junction end, which may reflect a read error. The chain carries TRBV20-1 and TRBJ2-1; TRBD2 agrees at 9 bases. The CDR3 sequence is 15 residues long. Germline V CDR1 and CDR2: DFQATT, SNEGSKA (reference sequence). The CDR3 reads CSARDGLATYYEQFF. CDR3 nucleotides: TGCAGTGCTCGAGATGGACTAGCGACTTATTATGAGCAGTTCTTC.

This clonotype was detected ten times or more. The chain has TRBV5-1 and TRBJ1-1, with no clear D. The ends were cut back, 0 bases at V and 0 bases at J, with 9 bases in the middle. There are 15 residues in the CDR3. Germline V gene lookup returns CDR1 SGHRS and CDR2 YFSETQ. In DNA, the CDR3 is TGCGCCAGCAGCTTGGGGACGGTTATGAACACTGAAGCTTTCTTT. This sequence encodes CASSLGTVMNTEAFF.

In its sample, this clonotype was seen a few times. The J gene is TRBJ2-1, the V gene TRBV15; the D gene is possibly TRBD1 (6 bases). Per the germline V gene, CDR1 is LNHNV and CDR2 is YYDKDF (reference sequence). This CDR3 region has 13 residues. V lost 3 bases, J lost 8 bases, and 11 bases lay in between. The CDR3 DNA is TGTGCCACCAGCAGGGGCAGGGGAGATGAGCAGTTCTTC. Its protein is CATSRGRGDEQFF.

This sequence joins TRBV2 and TRBJ1-1; D perhaps matches TRBD1 (5 bases). V was trimmed by 2 bases and J by 1 base, leaving 8 bases between them. Germline V gene data show CDR1 as SNHLY and CDR2 as FYNNEI. The CDR3 runs to 14 residues. The CDR3 DNA reads TGTGCCAGCAGTGAATTTGGGGGGAACACTGAAGCTTTCTTT. Translation: CASSEFGGNTEAFF.

CDR3 DNA: TGCAGTGCTAGAGATTTAATGGGGCAGAAGGATGGCTACACCTTC. Protein product: CSARDLMGQKDGYTF. The chain uses TRBV20-1 and TRBJ1-2, with D tentatively TRBD1 (5 bases). V gave up 0 bases and J gave up 6 bases, with 17 bases separating them. This CDR3 contains 15 residues. CDR1 and CDR2 (germline): DFQATT, SNEGSKA (reference sequence).

This clonotype appeared a few times. V is TRBV12-3 or TRBV12-4 and J is TRBJ2-2, with 9 positions matching TRBD1. Unmatched junction bases numbered 5, after V lost 10 bases and J lost 2 bases. The CDR3 length is 14 residues. In DNA, the CDR3 is TGTGCCAACACGGACAGGGGAAACACCGGGGAGCTGTTTTTT. This codes for CANTDRGNTGELFF.

The V and J genes are TRBV5-1 and TRBJ1-2, with TRBD1 as a possible D gene (6 bases). V was clipped by 0 bases and J by 8 bases, with 14 bases between them. The CDR3 sequence is 14 residues long. The germline V gene has CDR1 SGHRS and CDR2 YFSETQ. This CDR3 reads CASSLDTGMEGYTF. For the CDR3, the DNA is TGCGCCAGCAGCTTGGATACAGGGATGGAGGGCTACACCTTC.

This clonotype has only a few counts. The rearrangement uses TRBV24-1 and TRBJ2-1; D gene ambiguous. The CDR3 length is 17 residues. Trimming pared 2 bases from V and 6 bases from J, leaving 19 bases between. Germline-derived CDR1 and CDR2 are KGHDR and SFDVKD. CDR3 DNA: TGTGCCACCAGTGATTATACACAGCCTGGCGTAGTCAATGAGCAGTTCTTC. Its protein product is CATSDYTQPGVVNEQFF.

The V gene is TRBV2, the J gene TRBJ2-1; 7 bases map to TRBD2. After removal of 2 bases from V and 4 bases from J, the junction contained 8 bases not matched to a gene. The CDR3 length is 16 residues. The V gene's germline CDR1 is SNHLY and CDR2 FYNNEI. The chain's CDR3 is CASSEMGGATYNEQFF. In nucleotides, the CDR3 is TGTGCCAGCAGTGAAATGGGAGGGGCAACTTACAATGAGCAGTTCTTC.

This clonotype came up many times. This chain connects TRBV29-1 to TRBJ2-2; 13 bases line up with TRBD2. This CDR3 region has 16 residues. CDR1 is SQVTM and CDR2 is ANQGSEA in the germline V gene. With V trimmed by 7 bases and J by 2 bases, 7 bases remained unmatched. The CDR3 DNA reads as TGCAGCGCCACGGGACTAGCGGGGAGAAACACCGGGGAGCTGTTTTTT. Protein: CSATGLAGRNTGELFF.

This clonotype was seen more than once but under ten times. V and J are TRBV27 and TRBJ2-3; 8 bases fit TRBD1. The V gene's germline CDR1 is MNHEY and CDR2 SMNVEV (reference sequence). CDR3 length: 17 amino acids. V trimming: 3 bases; J trimming: 1 base; junction bases outside the gene matches: 9. The CDR3 sequence: CASSLVQGAIGTDTQYF. In DNA form, the CDR3 reads TGTGCCAGCAGTTTGGTTCAGGGGGCCATCGGCACAGATACGCAGTATTTT.

This clonotype was found a few times. The rearrangement uses TRBV6-5 and TRBJ2-3, with 9 bases matching TRBD2. The germline gives CDR1 MNHEY, CDR2 SVGAGI. The CDR3 contains 14 residues. V gave up 6 bases and J gave up 2 bases; unmatched junction bases: 3. The CDR3 sequence is CASRTSGYTDTQYF. Written as DNA, the CDR3 is TGTGCCAGCAGGACTAGCGGTTACACAGATACGCAGTATTTT.

This clonotype was counted only a few times. J is TRBJ1-6 and V is TRBV6-5; 9 bases are shared with TRBD1. Germline V CDR1 and CDR2: MNHEY, SVGAGI. The CDR3 covers 18 residues. The V gene end was trimmed by 0 bases and the J gene end by 8 bases; junction bases not matched to a gene: 11. The DNA of the CDR3 is TGTGCCAGCAGTTACTCGATGTCACAGGGGGCAGGTGATTCACCCCTCCACTTT. Translating gives CASSYSMSQGAGDSPLHF.

The chain recombines TRBV18 with TRBJ2-3, with 15 bases that match TRBD2. The CDR3 has 16 residues. V was clipped by 6 bases and J by 2 bases; unmatched bases: 3. Per the germline V gene, CDR1 is KGHSH and CDR2 is LQKENI. CDR3 sequence reads: CASSRTSGRATDTQYF. The CDR3 DNA sequence: TGTGCCAGCTCGCGGACTAGCGGGAGGGCCACAGATACGCAGTATTTT.

The V call is TRBV5-6, the J call TRBJ1-2, with TRBD1 matching 10 bases. The CDR3 sequence is 13 residues long. Trimming removed 5 bases from V and 10 bases from J; junction bases left unmatched: 8. CDR1 and CDR2 from the germline V gene are SGHDT and YYEEEE. CDR3 protein: CASRAGTGVDYTF. The CDR3 DNA follows: TGTGCCAGCAGGGCCGGGACAGGGGTTGACTACACCTTC.